This TCR beta chain derives from a study of T cell repertoires in cytomegalovirus infection. Study in general: Recently identified HLA-C-restricted CMV epitopes were used, and well-studied HLA-B-restricted CMV epitopes were used as well. Public TCR beta signature analysis indicated the presence of both CMV infection and matching HLA type.

TCRdb fed the reads into MiXCR, producing one record per CDR3 protein. The repertoire includes some 130,000 distinct CDR3 sequences, over 30% of them detected once, and roughly half sits in the top ten. V lost 3 bases and J lost 3, with 17 bases in between. This CDR3 has 16 amino acids. Germline loops: CDR1 SGHAT, CDR2 FQNNGV. Concerning this clonotype itself: Its antigen is still unknown.

General study points: CMV-specific HLA-C-restricted TCR beta clonotypes dominated the ex vivo response. Identification of carriers of CMV plus the relevant HLA was achieved through cumulative public TCR beta family frequency.

This chain uses TRBV11-2 with TRBJ2-5; D gene ambiguous. The sequencing here drew on CD8+ T cells from cultured PBMCs, taken from culture after CMV antigen stimulation. The TCR sequence derives from a human donor in good health (CMV status not recorded). Some clones in this sample may be carry-over from other donors' samples. The CDR3: CASSFRTVGLKETQYF. The CDR3 DNA reads as TGTGCCAGCAGCTTCCGGACCGTGGGTCTCAAAGAGACCCAGTACTTC.